The 23 T cell receptor beta chains below come from one sample, sequenced in a study of cytomegalovirus exposure and HLA in healthy donors. Primers for the PCR totalled 60 Vbeta and 13 Jbeta. Repertoires were generated with immunoSEQ multiplex PCR, while TCRdb's copy carries only in-frame clones and drops some. This repertoire shows 150,000 to 200,000 clones, around 84% found once; its top ten account for 3.1%. Source material: PBMCs. Source of these receptors: a woman aged 40 to 55 in good health and CMV-seronegative.

This chain links TRBV4-1 with TRBJ2-4, with D hard to call. CDR1 is MGHRA, CDR2 YSYEKL, per germline. Trimming cost V 4 bases and J 0 bases, with 19 bases left between them. The CDR3 totals 18 residues. The CDR3 DNA is TGCGCCAGCAGCCCCTTCGGTGGGCTTGCCATAGCCAAAAACATTCAGTACTTC. It codes for CASSPFGGLAIAKNIQYF.

The chain employs TRBV27 and TRBJ1-4; maybe TRBD1 (6 bases). With 3 bases removed from V and 3 bases from J, the gap between germline ends came to 8 bases. This CDR3 comprises 14 residues. Per germline, CDR1 MNHEY and CDR2 SMNVEV (reference sequence). The CDR3 sequence is CASSFQGSNEKLFF. In DNA form, the CDR3 reads TGTGCCAGCAGTTTTCAGGGGTCTAATGAAAAACTGTTTTTT.

The chain joins TRBV14 to TRBJ1-1, with unresolved D. Germline lookup yields CDR1 SGHDN and CDR2 FVKESK. The CDR3 covers 14 residues. V lost 5 bases to trimming and J lost 0 bases, with 10 bases between them. CDR3 nucleotides: TGTGCCAGCAGCTCGATTTACTTGAACACTGAAGCTTTCTTT. This codes for CASSSIYLNTEAFF.

V usage is TRBV7-2 and J usage is TRBJ2-7; TRBD2 is a possible D gene (5 bases). The CDR3 is 11 residues long. Germline V gene data show CDR1 as SGHTA and CDR2 as FQGNSA. Between the trimmed V and J ends, which lost 5 bases and 9 bases, there was a span of 11 bases. DNA of the CDR3: TGTGCCAGCAGCCGGTCGGGGTCGCAGTACTTC. Its translation is CASSRSGSQYF.

The V and J genes are TRBV7-9 and TRBJ1-2; 9 bases fit TRBD1. Germline V CDR1 and CDR2: SEHNR, FQNEAQ (reference sequence). V trimming: 5 bases; J trimming: 4 bases; junction bases outside the gene matches: 11. The CDR3 consists of 16 residues. As DNA, the CDR3 is TGTGCCAGCAGCCCGGCCGGGACAGGGAGTAGCTATGGCTACACCTTC. Encoded protein: CASSPAGTGSSYGYTF.

The rearrangement links TRBV13 to TRBJ1-2; TRBD1 aligns across 7 bases. V gave up 2 bases and J gave up 8 bases; unmatched junction bases: 8. Germline assignment: CDR1 PRHDT and CDR2 FYEKMQ (reference sequence). The CDR3 consists of 14 residues. The CDR3 sequence: CASSLQGELRGYTF. For the CDR3, the DNA is TGTGCCAGCAGCTTACAGGGGGAGCTGCGAGGCTACACCTTC.

The V call is TRBV6-1, the J call TRBJ2-3, with no clear D. CDR3 size: 14 residues. The germline V gene has CDR1 MNHNS and CDR2 SASEGT. Trimming left V 3 bases short and J 3 bases short, with 10 bases between. The CDR3 nucleotides read TGTGCCAGCAGTGACCGACTGGAGACAGATACGCAGTATTTT. Its translation: CASSDRLETDTQYF.

This chain joins TRBV23-1 and TRBJ1-3; 7 bases fit TRBD1. TRBV23-1 is sorted into the ORF group, with uncertain function. With 0 bases clipped from V and 0 bases from J, the junction kept 5 bases outside the gene matches. The CDR3 runs to 17 residues. The CDR3 coding sequence is TGCGCCAGCAGTCAATCGGTCGACAGGGTCTCTGGAAACACCATATATTTT. It translates to CASSQSVDRVSGNTIYF.

J is TRBJ2-2 and V is TRBV5-6; 7 bases map to TRBD2. Germline V gene data show CDR1 as SGHDT and CDR2 as YYEEEE. The V gene end was trimmed by 4 bases and the J gene end by 0 bases; junction bases not matched to a gene: 3. The CDR3 runs to 15 residues. This CDR3 reads CASSPGRPNTGELFF. The CDR3 bases are TGTGCCAGCAGCCCCGGGAGGCCGAACACCGGGGAGCTGTTTTTT. Supplemented by reference TRBV5-6 and TRBJ2-2, the full variable domain reads DAGVTQSPTHLIKTRGQQVTLRCSPKSGHDTVSWYQQALGQGPQFIFQYYEEEERQRGNFPDRFSGHQFPNYSSELNVNALLLGDSALYLCASSPGRPNTGELFFGEGSRLTVL.

The chain uses TRBV7-6 and TRBJ2-7; 10 bases map to TRBD1. This CDR3 is built from 17 residues. Unmatched junction bases numbered 12, after V lost 5 bases and J lost 2 bases. Germline-derived CDR1 and CDR2 are SGHVS and FNYEAQ. The CDR3 nucleotides read TGTGCCAGCAGCGCTCAGGCCGGGACAGGGGATACCTACGAGCAGTACTTC. The encoded protein is CASSAQAGTGDTYEQYF.

The chain is built from TRBV2 and TRBJ2-1; D is uncertain. Germline V lookup: CDR1 SNHLY, CDR2 FYNNEI. This CDR3 comprises 14 residues. Deletions cut 3 bases from V and 0 bases from J, with 6 bases between. This CDR3 reads CASSDVRSYNEQFF. The CDR3 DNA is TGTGCCAGCAGTGACGTCCGCTCCTACAATGAGCAGTTCTTC.

Turning to this clone: The junction departs from the called germline gene at one end, perhaps through a read error. The chain links TRBV7-2 to TRBJ2-5; D uncertain. Germline lookup yields CDR1 SGHTA and CDR2 FQGNSA. The CDR3 sequence is 13 residues long. The CDR3 DNA sequence: TGTGCCAGCAGCTTAGTTGAGGTAGCCTCATCCCACTTC. This translates into CASSLVEVASSHF.

The chain couples TRBV6-5 to TRBJ1-5; 8 nucleotides line up with TRBD1. Germline V gene lookup returns CDR1 MNHEY and CDR2 SVGAGI. Trimming removed 6 bases from V and 4 bases from J; junction bases left unmatched: 2. The CDR3 spans 13 residues. The chain's CDR3 is CASSRTGNQPQHF. The CDR3, as DNA: TGTGCCAGCAGCCGGACAGGGAATCAGCCCCAGCATTTT.

The chain uses TRBV5-8 and TRBJ1-2; TRBD1 agrees at 8 bases. Germline trimming cut 3 bases from V and 4 bases from J; bases unmatched to any gene: 5. The germline gives CDR1 SGHTS, CDR2 YDEGEE. CDR3 length: 14 residues. Here the CDR3 DNA reads TGTGCCAGCAGCTCAACAGGGGGGCTCTATGGCTACACCTTC. Its translation: CASSSTGGLYGYTF.

The chain carries TRBV11-1 and TRBJ1-1; tentatively, D is TRBD1 (6 bases). The V gene's germline CDR1 is SGHAT and CDR2 FQDESV (reference sequence). The CDR3 spans 14 residues. V lost 1 base and J lost 5, with 11 bases in between. The CDR3 sequence is CASSLEQGRTEAFF. The DNA for the CDR3 is TGTGCCAGCAGCTTAGAACAGGGCCGGACTGAAGCTTTCTTT.

V is TRBV6-5 and J is TRBJ1-1; no definite D call. Germline-derived CDR1 and CDR2 are MNHEY and SVGAGI. The CDR3 is 13 residues long. Trimming removed 6 bases from V and 4 bases from J, with 12 bases in between. As DNA, the CDR3 is TGTGCCAGCAGGACGGGGTTACGCACTGAAGCTTTCTTT. Translating it yields CASRTGLRTEAFF.

This clone was detected a few times. Other DNA sequences in the sample encode the same CDR3. The chain has TRBV7-3 and TRBJ1-2, with D perhaps matching TRBD1 (6 bases). This CDR3 has 13 amino acids. Germline CDR1 reads SGHTA; CDR2 reads FQGTGA. Trimming shortened V by 5 bases and J by 7 bases, and 14 bases separated the two germline ends. CDR3: CASSPQGYGGYTF. The CDR3 DNA sequence: TGTGCCAGCAGCCCGCAGGGGTACGGTGGCTACACCTTC.

The rearrangement joins TRBV18 to TRBJ2-5; a possible D gene is TRBD2 (7 bases). TRBJ2-7 matches the DNA end more closely, so the J call is doubtful. The CDR3 totals 13 residues. Germline loops: CDR1 KGHSH, CDR2 LQKENI. The CDR3 sequence is CASSPWGGAEQYF. CDR3 bases: TGTGCCAGCTCACCATGGGGGGGGGCCGAGCAGTACTTC.

The CDR3 reads CASSLEAQETQYF. Written as DNA, the CDR3 is TGTGCCAGCAGTTTGGAGGCTCAAGAGACCCAGTACTTC. This chain connects TRBV2 to TRBJ2-5, with a possible D match to TRBD2 (5 bases). The CDR3 totals 13 residues. Germline V lookup: CDR1 SNHLY, CDR2 FYNNEI. The V end was cut by 5 bases, the J end by 2 bases, with 9 bases between. Looking up the rest from reference TRBV2 and TRBJ2-5 gives the full variable domain: EPEVTQTPSHQVTQMGQEVILRCVPISNHLYFYWYRQILGQKVEFLVSFYNNEISEKSEIFDDQFSVERPDGSNFTLKIRSTKLEDSAMYFCASSLEAQETQYFGPGTRLLVL.

The chain has TRBV11-1 and TRBJ1-1; D possibly corresponds to TRBD1 (6 bases). The germline V gene has CDR1 SGHAT and CDR2 FQDESV (reference sequence). The V gene lost 5 bases and the J gene lost 4 bases, with 14 bases spanning the gap. The CDR3 extends over 14 amino acids. DNA of the CDR3: TGTGCCAGCAGCCTCGAACAGGGAGTCACTGAAGCTTTCTTT. Translated: CASSLEQGVTEAFF. Drawing the rest from reference TRBV11-1 and TRBJ1-1, the complete variable domain is EAEVAQSPRYKITEKSQAVAFWCDPISGHATLYWYRQILGQGPELLVQFQDESVVDDSQLPKDRFSAERLKGVDSTLKIQPAELGDSAMYLCASSLEQGVTEAFFGQGTRLTVV.

This chain connects TRBV5-1 to TRBJ2-3; D might be TRBD1 (5 bases). The CDR3 runs to 14 residues. Germline V gene lookup returns CDR1 SGHRS and CDR2 YFSETQ. Trimming shortened V by 1 base and J by 4 bases, and 10 bases separated the two germline ends. CDR3 in DNA: TGCGCCAGCAGCTTGCAAGCCAGGGCAGATACGCAGTATTTT. Protein product: CASSLQARADTQYF.

The chain is built from TRBV5-4 and TRBJ1-6, with D possibly matching TRBD1 (6 bases). Trimming removed 1 base at V and 7 bases at J, with 12 bases between. CDR1 and CDR2 from the germline V gene are SGHNT and YYREEE (reference sequence). The CDR3 is 15 residues long. The CDR3 nucleotides read TGTGCCAGCAGCTTGCTTGGGCAGGGGAATTCACCCCTCCACTTT. Translation gives CASSLLGQGNSPLHF.

This chain links TRBV5-1 with TRBJ2-1, with 8 positions matching TRBD2. The CDR3 consists of 18 residues. CDR1 SGHRS and CDR2 YFSETQ come from the germline V gene. V shed 2 bases, J shed 7 bases, and the junction held 17 bases outside the gene matches. The CDR3 sequence is CASSLTRTSPLEGNEQFF. In nucleotides, the CDR3 is TGCGCCAGCAGCTTAACTAGGACTAGCCCCCTGGAGGGTAATGAGCAGTTCTTC.